The present T cell receptor (beta chain) was sequenced within a study of cytomegalovirus exposure and HLA in healthy donors. Broader study findings: Later analysis demonstrated an association between a missense DCLRE1C variant and TCR beta V- and J-gene trimming.

The PCR used 60 Vbeta and 13 Jbeta primers. The protocol was immunoSEQ multiplex PCR, while the TCRdb copy is restricted to in-frame clones and leaves out a portion. The sample includes roughly 43,000 clones, 50% to 75% of them seen just once. As regards this clone: Its antigen is unidentified.

Germline assignment: CDR1 LNHDA and CDR2 SQIVND (reference sequence). The CDR3 loop spans 13 amino acids. V lost 4 bases and J 5 bases, leaving 9 bases between the germline ends. This sequence joins TRBV19 and TRBJ1-5; D is uncertain. The receptor's source is a human donor in good health. Sequenced: PBMCs. The CDR3 reads CASSTTSDQPQHF. The CDR3 region has the DNA TGTGCCAGTAGTACTACCTCGGATCAGCCCCAGCATTTT.